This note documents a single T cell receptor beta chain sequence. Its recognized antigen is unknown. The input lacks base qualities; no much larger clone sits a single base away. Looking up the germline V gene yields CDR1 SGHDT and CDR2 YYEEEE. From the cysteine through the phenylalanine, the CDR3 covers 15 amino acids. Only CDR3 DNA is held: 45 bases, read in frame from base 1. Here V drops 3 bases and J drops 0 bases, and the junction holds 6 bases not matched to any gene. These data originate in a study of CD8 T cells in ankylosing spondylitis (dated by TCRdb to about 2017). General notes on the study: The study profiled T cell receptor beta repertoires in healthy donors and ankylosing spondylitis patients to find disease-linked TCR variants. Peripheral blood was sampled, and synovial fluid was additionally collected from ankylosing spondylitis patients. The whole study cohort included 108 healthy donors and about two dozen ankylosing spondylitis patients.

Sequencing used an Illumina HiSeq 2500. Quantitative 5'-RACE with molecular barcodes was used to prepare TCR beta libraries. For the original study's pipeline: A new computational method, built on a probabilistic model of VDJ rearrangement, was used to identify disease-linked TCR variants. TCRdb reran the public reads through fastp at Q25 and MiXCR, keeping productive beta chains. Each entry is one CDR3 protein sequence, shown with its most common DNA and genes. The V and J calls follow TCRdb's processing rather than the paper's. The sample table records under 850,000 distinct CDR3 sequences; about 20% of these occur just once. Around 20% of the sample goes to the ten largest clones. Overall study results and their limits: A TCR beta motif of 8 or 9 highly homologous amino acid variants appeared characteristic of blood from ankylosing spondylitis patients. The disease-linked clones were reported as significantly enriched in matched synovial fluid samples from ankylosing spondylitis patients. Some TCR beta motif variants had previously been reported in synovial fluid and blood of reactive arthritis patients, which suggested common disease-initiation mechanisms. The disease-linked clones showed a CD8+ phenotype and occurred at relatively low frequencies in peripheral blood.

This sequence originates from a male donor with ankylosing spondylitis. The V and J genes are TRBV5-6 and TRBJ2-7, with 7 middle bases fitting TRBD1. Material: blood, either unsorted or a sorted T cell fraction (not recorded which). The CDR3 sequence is CASSSDRRFSYEQYF. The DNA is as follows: TGTGCCAGCAGCTCGGACAGGAGATTCTCCTACGAGCAGTACTTC.